This T cell receptor (beta chain) was documented in a study of a mutant IDH1 vaccine in newly diagnosed glioma. Study as a whole: Sex among treated patients split approximately 62% male, approximately 38% female; mean age was about 43 years.

Note on this clone: Its antigen remains unidentified.

The data were produced by immunoSEQ multiplex PCR, yet TCRdb's version contains in-frame clones alone and is incomplete. The table has 50,000 to 65,000 clones, 85% to 90% seen once. Time point noted: week 35, safety follow-up. Topical imiquimod was applied with each vaccine dose, which held 300 ug of mutant IDH1 20-mer peptide. Trimming cost V 4 bases and J 8 bases; bases outside gene matches: 10. The CDR3 sequence is 15 residues long. Germline CDR1 SGDLS, CDR2 YYNGEE. The chain couples TRBV9 to TRBJ1-3; 9 bases agree with TRBD1. The clonotype originates from a man between 35 and 55 years old with glioma. The sample was PBMCs, taken from a glioma patient whose treatment included an IDH1 peptide vaccine. The CDR3 is CASSPRDRVTDTIYF. CDR3 DNA sequence: TGTGCCAGCAGCCCCCGGGACAGGGTCACGGACACCATATATTTT.